Sequencing of this TCR beta chain was carried out in a study of T-cell reconstitution after alpha-beta-depleted transplantation in children. The study, taken as a whole, reports: Alpha-beta T cells about two months after transplant reportedly derived from several hundred expanded graft clones. Surviving recipient T cells and thymic progenitors accounted for the high day-60 TCRbeta diversity observed in some patients.

The CDR3 runs 14 residues. Trimming cost V 5 bases and J 8 bases, with 18 bases left between them. Germline CDR1 and CDR2: SEHNR and FQNEAQ (reference sequence). Using unique molecular identifiers, the investigators prepared the TCRbeta library. TCRdb called the PCR reads again in MiXCR, with one record for every CDR3 protein. The data hold around 670,000 distinct CDR3 sequences, with around 14% observed a single time. In this sample, this clonotype turned up many times. Its antigen remains unidentified. The V gene is TRBV7-9, the J gene TRBJ1-1; D uncertain. The sample consisted of PBMCs, taken before TCRalphabeta/CD19-depleted stem cell transplant. The clonotype originates from a girl aged 2-15 years with congenital amegakaryocytic thrombocytopenia, due to receive a stem cell transplant. CDR3 protein: CASSTVVTAGEAFF. In nucleotides, the CDR3 is TGTGCCAGCAGCACCGTTGTTACCGCTGGAGAAGCTTTCTTT.